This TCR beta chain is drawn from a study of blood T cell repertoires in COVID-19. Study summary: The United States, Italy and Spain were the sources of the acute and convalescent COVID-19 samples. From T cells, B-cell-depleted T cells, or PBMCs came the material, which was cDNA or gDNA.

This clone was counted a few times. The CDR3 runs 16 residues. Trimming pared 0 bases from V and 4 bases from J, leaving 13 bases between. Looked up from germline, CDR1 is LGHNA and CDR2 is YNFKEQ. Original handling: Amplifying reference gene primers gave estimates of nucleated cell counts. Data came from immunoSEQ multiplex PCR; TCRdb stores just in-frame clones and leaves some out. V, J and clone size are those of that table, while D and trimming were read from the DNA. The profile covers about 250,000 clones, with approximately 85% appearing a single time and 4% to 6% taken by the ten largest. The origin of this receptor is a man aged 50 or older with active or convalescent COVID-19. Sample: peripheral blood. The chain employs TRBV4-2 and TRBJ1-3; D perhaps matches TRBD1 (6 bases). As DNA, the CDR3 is TGTGCCAGCAGCCAAGAGGCTCCAGGGGCAGGAAACACCATATATTTT. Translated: CASSQEAPGAGNTIYF.